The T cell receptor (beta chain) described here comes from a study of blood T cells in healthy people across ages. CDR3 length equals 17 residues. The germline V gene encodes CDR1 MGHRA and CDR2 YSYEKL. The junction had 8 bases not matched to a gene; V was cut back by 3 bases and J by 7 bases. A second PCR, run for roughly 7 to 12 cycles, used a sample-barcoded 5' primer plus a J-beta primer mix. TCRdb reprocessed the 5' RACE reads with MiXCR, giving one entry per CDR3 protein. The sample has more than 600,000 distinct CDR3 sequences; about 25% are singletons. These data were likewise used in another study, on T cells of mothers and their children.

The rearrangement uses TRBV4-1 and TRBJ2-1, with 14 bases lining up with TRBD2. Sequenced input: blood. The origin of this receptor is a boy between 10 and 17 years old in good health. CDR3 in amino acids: CASSQTSGLAGVNEQFF. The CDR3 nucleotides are TGCGCCAGCAGCCAGACTTCGGGACTAGCGGGAGTAAATGAGCAGTTCTTC.